The rows below give T cell receptor beta chains drawn from one sample of a study of radiotherapy plus CTLA-4 blockade in lung cancer. Data came from immunoSEQ multiplex PCR; TCRdb stores just in-frame clones and leaves some out. Here the sample spans roughly 98,000 clones, 82% being singletons. Source: peripheral blood, taken from a patient treated with radiotherapy plus ipilimumab. Receptor source: a human donor with non-small cell lung cancer who had a partial response to radiotherapy plus ipilimumab. Both conserved end residues are part of each CDR3. The D gene is left open where the match is weak. Only part of the rows carry a size: once, few, many, or a class if the clone is expanded.

J gene	V gene	clone size	D gene	CDR3 DNA	CDR3 protein
TRBJ2-7	TRBV9	-	-	TGTGCCAGCAGTGGTAGTGGGGCAGAGAGCTCCTACGAGCAGTACTTC	CASSGSGAESSYEQYF
TRBJ1-2	TRBV6-6	-	-	TGTGCCAGCAGGGGACAAGGGGACTATGGCTACACCTTC	CASRGQGDYGYTF
TRBJ1-6	TRBV7-9	-	-	TGTGCCAGCAGCCTTGTTAATTCACCCCTCCACTTT	CASSLVNSPLHF
TRBJ2-1	TRBV9	-	TRBD2	TGTGCCAGCAGCCCCCAGTCAGCGGGGGGCAATGAGCAGTTCTTC	CASSPQSAGGNEQFF
TRBJ1-1	TRBV10-2	-	TRBD1	TGCGCCAGCAGAGGGGACAGGGGAAACACTGAAGCTTTCTTT	CASRGDRGNTEAFF
TRBJ1-1	TRBV28	-	-	TGTGCCAGCACCCCTGGGGCCATGGACACTGAAGCTTTCTTT	CASTPGAMDTEAFF
TRBJ2-1	TRBV9	-	TRBD2	TGTGCCAGCAGCGGGCGGACTAGCGGGAGTAATGAGCAGTTCTTC	CASSGRTSGSNEQFF
TRBJ2-5	TRBV5-1	-	TRBD1	TGCGCCAGCAGCATACGGGACAGACAAGAGACCCAGTACTTC	CASSIRDRQETQYF
TRBJ2-1	TRBV5-1	-	TRBD2	TGCGCCAGCAGCTCGCGCACTAGCGGGAGTCAAGATGAGCAGTTCTTC	CASSSRTSGSQDEQFF
TRBJ1-3	TRBV7-2	-	-	TGTGCCAGCAGCTTATCCTACTCTGGAAACACCATATATTTT	CASSLSYSGNTIYF
TRBJ2-2	TRBV25-1	few	-	TGTGCCAGCAGTGGGGCCCGAGTCGGGGAGCTGTTTTTT	CASSGARVGELFF